This TCR beta chain was sequenced in a study of blood T cell repertoires in COVID-19. About the research overall: Both acute and convalescent COVID-19 samples were obtained from the United States, Italy and Spain. PBMCs, B-cell-depleted T cells, or T cells provided the cDNA or gDNA that made up the material.

Per the original methods: Reference gene primers were amplified, and this amplification served to estimate nucleated cell counts. Here immunoSEQ multiplex PCR was the method, and the copy in TCRdb shows in-frame clones only, minus some. That table gives V, J and clone size, and the DNA gave D and trimming. The table records about 72,000 clones, around 90% of them present only once. The CDR3 totals 15 residues. Trimming cost V 0 bases and J 4 bases; bases outside gene matches: 6. Germline V gene sequence: CDR1 SGDLS, CDR2 YYNGEE. This clone appeared a single time. Specimen: peripheral blood. This chain uses TRBV9 with TRBJ1-2; 7 nucleotides line up with TRBD1. This TCR was recovered from a man aged 45-60 years with acute or convalescent COVID-19. In DNA, the CDR3 is TGTGCCAGCAGCGTAGAGGGCAGGGGGAGCTATGGCTACACCTTC. It yields the protein CASSVEGRGSYGYTF.